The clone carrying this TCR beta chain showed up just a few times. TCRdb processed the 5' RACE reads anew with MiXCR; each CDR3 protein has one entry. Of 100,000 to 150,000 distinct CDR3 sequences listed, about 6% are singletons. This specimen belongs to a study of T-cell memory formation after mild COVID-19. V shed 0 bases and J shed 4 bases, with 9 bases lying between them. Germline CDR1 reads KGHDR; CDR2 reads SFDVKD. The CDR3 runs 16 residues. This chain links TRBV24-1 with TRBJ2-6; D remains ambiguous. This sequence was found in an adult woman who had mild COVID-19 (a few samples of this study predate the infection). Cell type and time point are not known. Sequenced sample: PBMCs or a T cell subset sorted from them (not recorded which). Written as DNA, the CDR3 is TGTGCCACCAGTGATTTGCTGGTATGGGGGGCCAACGTCCTGACTTTC. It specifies CATSDLLVWGANVLTF.